This T cell receptor beta chain stems from a study of T cells after yellow fever vaccination. Trimming removed 4 bases at V and 8 bases at J, with 17 bases between. The CDR3 runs to 15 residues. TCRdb independently ran MiXCR on the 5' RACE reads; one entry per CDR3 protein. Found here are a few hundred thousand distinct CDR3 sequences, 10% to 15% of them singletons; the top ten hold 0.4% to 0.65%. The receptor comes from a man between 25 and 39 years old who received the YFV17D yellow fever vaccine. V is TRBV12-3 or TRBV12-4 and J is TRBJ1-4; no reliable D call. The sequencing here drew on CD4+ T cells sorted from PBMCs, taken 45 days after the yellow fever booster vaccination. The CDR3 DNA reads TGTGCCAGCAGTTCCCCGAACACGGGGAGGGAAAAACTGTTTTTT. Its protein product is CASSSPNTGREKLFF.